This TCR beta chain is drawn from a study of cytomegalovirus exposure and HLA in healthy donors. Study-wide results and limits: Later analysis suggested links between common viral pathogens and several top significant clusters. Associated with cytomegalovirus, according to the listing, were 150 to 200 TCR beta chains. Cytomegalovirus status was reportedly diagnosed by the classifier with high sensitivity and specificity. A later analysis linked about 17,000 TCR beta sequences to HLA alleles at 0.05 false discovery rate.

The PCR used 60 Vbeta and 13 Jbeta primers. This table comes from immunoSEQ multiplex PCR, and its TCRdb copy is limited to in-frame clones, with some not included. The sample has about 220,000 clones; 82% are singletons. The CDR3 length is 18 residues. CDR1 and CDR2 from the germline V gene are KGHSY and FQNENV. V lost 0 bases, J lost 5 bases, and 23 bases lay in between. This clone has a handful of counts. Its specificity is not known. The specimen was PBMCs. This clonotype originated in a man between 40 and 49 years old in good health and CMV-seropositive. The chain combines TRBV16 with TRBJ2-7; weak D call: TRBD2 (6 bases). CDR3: CASSQSVPQGGSLDEQYF. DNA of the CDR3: TGTGCCAGCAGCCAATCGGTTCCCCAGGGAGGCTCTCTGGACGAGCAGTACTTC.